The T cell receptor (beta chain) described here comes from a study of cytomegalovirus exposure and HLA in healthy donors listed by TCRdb under 2017. At the level of the whole study: An earlier analysis of 587 of the donors reported over 250 Gb of sequence data and approximately 120 million unique TCR beta sequences obtained from about 179 million T cells. Around 320 gigabases of sequencing data and approximately 85 million unique TCR sequences were included in an early release covering 500 to 750 HLA-typed donors. Among the roughly 400 genotyped donors, about 85% belonged to the genetic ancestry cluster associated with self-reported Caucasian donors. The study aimed to test whether signatures of past pathogen exposure could be identified by cataloging public T cell receptors. Using immunosequencing, the study profiled T cell repertoires from 666 subjects and related those repertoires to cytomegalovirus serostatus. A separate validation cohort of roughly 130 different subjects was used in addition to the 666-subject first cohort. The study combined high-throughput TCR immunosequencing, statistical association of individual TCRs with disease status, and machine learning to predict cytomegalovirus infection status. In a later analysis, previously published TCR beta repertoires from fewer than 750 donors were re-analyzed and high-resolution HLA genotyping was added so that TCR occurrence patterns could be studied. Rather than drawing on any new phenotypic data, the later analysis identified candidate immune exposures from TCR beta sequences and the way those sequences occurred across donors. In an earlier analysis of around 540 of the donors, high-throughput TCR beta sequencing was used to judge whether each TCR beta V gene segment behaved as functional or pseudogenic. Donor age, sex, ethnicity and CMV serostatus were collected together with the repertoire data. A later genetic analysis used genome-wide SNP genotypes for about 60% of the roughly 700 donors, treating that subset as a discovery cohort. All discovery cohort repertoires had been generated on a single sequencing platform. Class I and class II HLA loci were covered by the typing at four-digit resolution. The number of typed donors differed by locus: about 620-630 for A, B, C, DRB1 and DQB1; 500 to 550 for DQA1; approximately 610 for DPA1; and around 450 for DPB1. Roughly 5 DR-DQ haplotypes were treated as single units for association and clustering because of strong linkage in the cohort. On average, roughly 200,000 unique TCR beta nucleotide sequences were sequenced per donor among several hundred genotyped donors of the cohort, with around 19% of those sequences being non-productive. The research as a whole found: The presence/absence analyses assumed that sequencing depth was roughly uniform across donors, and that assumption may not be true. The classifier was reported to diagnose cytomegalovirus status with high specificity and sensitivity in both the original cohort and the validation cohort. The cohort was sequenced for TCR beta chains only, and without alpha or paired-chain data the features that could be detected were limited. A cluster of highly shared sequence variants was judged likely to represent a technical artifact of the sequencing pipeline. The only immune exposure information available for the cohort was CMV serostatus. While some public TCRs were present in many individuals, most TCR sequences turned up only very rarely across donors. According to a later genetic analysis, donors in an Asian-associated ancestry cluster had fewer N-insertions in productive TCRs than the roughly 660-donor mean. A further reported finding was that TCR beta sequences accurately predicted the HLA-A and HLA-B alleles for most subjects in the first cohort. In a later analysis, HLA-associated TCR beta chains showed more clonal expansion and lower generation probabilities than non-associated chains that were equally common. The earlier analysis of 587 of the donors excluded around 17 rarely observed V segments, including chromosome 9 orphons, because counts were too low. Because some donors lacked HLA typing at each locus, the association tests relied only on the typed subset. A later analysis found that most CMV-associated TCR beta chains appeared HLA-restricted, with HLA associations seemingly driven largely by CMV exposure. Three of the identified cytomegalovirus-associated TCR beta chains were confirmed in vitro to be specific for cytomegalovirus antigens. In an earlier analysis of a few hundred of the donors, most TCR beta V segments were observed in productive rearrangements about 87% or about 30% of the time, broadly matching IMGT annotations. Several of the top co-occurrence clusters appeared to be linked to parvovirus B19, influenza, CMV and Epstein-Barr virus, according to a later analysis. In the study, approximately 150 TCR beta chains were listed as associated with cytomegalovirus. According to a later analysis, TCR association rates differed among HLA loci, with DRB1 alleles showing the most associated TCRs and HLA-C alleles showing the fewest. A later analysis associated roughly 17,000 TCR beta sequences with specific HLA alleles at a false discovery rate of 0.05. A later genetic analysis associated a missense DCLRE1C variant with V-gene and J-gene trimming of TCR beta chains, and an independent cohort replicated the association. Correlated functional status among segregating V segments might be attributable to linkage disequilibrium, but an unknown experimental factor could not be ruled out. The authors suggested that the approach could potentially be extended to other disease states and immunological phenotypes. Strong co-occurrence of HLA alleles, especially DR and DQ, made assigning TCR associations to individual alleles difficult. Some IMGT-functional V segments, including TRBV6-2 and TRBV6-3, could not be told apart with the 87-base-pair reads, so those segments were excluded.

As to this clone: Its antigen is still unknown. Base-call qualities are not available, and no considerably larger clone is one nucleotide away.

Trimming at the junction amounts to 0 bases on V and 1 base on J, and the germline ends lie 10 bases apart. The germline V gene sets CDR1 to SGHRS and CDR2 to YFSETQ. Counted from cysteine to phenylalanine, this CDR3 has 16 amino acids. Only CDR3 DNA remains: 48 bases, in frame from the first base. The library was made by the immunoSEQ multiplex PCR assay. For the multiplex PCR, a mixture combining 60 forward primers for TCR Vbeta segments and 13 reverse primers for TCR Jbeta segments was used. The CDR3 region of rearranged TCR beta genes was amplified from genomic DNA with a multiplex PCR assay. Amplified TCR beta libraries were sequenced as 87-base-pair reads on the Illumina HiSeq System. As for how the authors treated the data: In a later analysis, around 80 million unique TCR beta chains were counted across the 666 repertoires, and about 9.9 million of these chains were shared by at least two donors. A nearest-neighbor algorithm error-corrected the raw reads and collapsed the reads into unique sequences, merging closely related sequences to remove PCR and sequencing errors. CDR3 sequences were aligned to IMGT reference sequences to assign V, D and J gene segments. Each retained sequence needed at least a six-nucleotide match to both a V gene segment and a J gene segment. A rearrangement counted as productive if the CDR3 had no stop codons and remained in frame with V and J, and every other rearrangement counted as non-productive. Following IMGT convention, CDR3 was defined as the stretch from the second conserved V-encoded cysteine up to the conserved J-encoded phenylalanine. The earlier analysis of fewer than 700 of the donors excluded sequences that lacked an unambiguous match to a single V gene segment. An earlier analysis of about 600 of the donors called V segments functional above 56.7% productive rearrangements and segregating when the between-donor standard deviation exceeded 5%. A statistical classification framework was built to diagnose cytomegalovirus status from the catalog of TCR beta chain sequences. In a later analysis, V and J genes were assigned by comparing TCR nucleotide sequences against IMGT/GENE-DB human TR gene sequences. In a later analysis, CDR3 sequences and most-parsimonious VDJ recombination scenarios were assigned using the TCRdist pipeline. A later analysis defined each TCR beta chain by its CDR3 amino acid sequence plus V-gene family, and excluded reads lacking a unique V-gene family. As a way to deal with suspected cross-contamination and a sequencing artifact, a later analysis dropped 450 to 700 nucleotide sequences that were highly shared and had low generation probability. For each public chain, a later analysis derived a clonal expansion index from normalized ranks of inferred template counts within each repertoire. In a later analysis, generation probabilities were computed with a VDJ recombination model fitted to out-of-frame rearrangements, and the resulting probabilities were checked against IGoR. In a later analysis, hypergeometric tests were used to score TCR-TCR, TCR-HLA and TCR-CMV co-occurrence, with a repertoire-size bias correction applied to TCR pairs. In a later analysis, false discovery rates were estimated by permuting HLA or CMV assignments 20 times. A later analysis grouped co-occurring TCRs with DBSCAN, adding TCRdist sequence similarity when clustering within HLA-allele-positive subsets. Co-occurrence clustering excluded repertoires with fewer than 30,000 or more than 120,000 public chains, plus five with anomalous nucleotide sharing. Entries here come from immuneACCESS through TCRdb and include only in-frame sequences with V and J called. Some clones fail to appear in such tables; in the studies checked, an unresolved V gene covers under half of the shortfall, and the cause of the remainder is unknown. Clone size and the V and J calls come from that table; the DNA yielded D and trimming. The sample table lists about 190,000 clones, 60% to 80% of them with a count of one. Of the sample, 1.6% falls within the top ten clones.

The cohort was made up of 650 to 700 healthy bone marrow donors. All cohort members were sampled while nominally healthy, although unrecorded immune exposures were likely present. The donor tested CMV seronegative and was one of the 352 seronegative cohort members. A peripheral blood sample was provided by each donor, and peripheral blood mononuclear cells were used for TCR beta sequencing. The Qiagen DNeasy Blood Extraction Kit was used to extract genomic DNA from the blood cell samples. The rearrangement joined TRBV5-1 to TRBJ2-2, with the D gene not confidently named. The source material was PBMCs. The TCR originated in a woman aged 18-30 years in good health and CMV-seronegative. CDR3 region: CASSLGDLKNTGELFF. The nucleotide sequence reads TGCGCCAGCAGCTTGGGAGACTTAAAGAACACCGGGGAGCTGTTTTTT.